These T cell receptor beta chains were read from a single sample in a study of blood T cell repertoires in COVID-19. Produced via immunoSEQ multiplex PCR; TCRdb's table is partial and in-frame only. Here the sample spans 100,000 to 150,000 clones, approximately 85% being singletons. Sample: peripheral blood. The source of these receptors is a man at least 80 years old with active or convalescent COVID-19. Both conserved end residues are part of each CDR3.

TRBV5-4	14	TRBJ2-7	CASSSGTGINEQYF
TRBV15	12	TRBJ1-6	CATSSRNSPLHF
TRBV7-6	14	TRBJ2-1	CASSKGAGNNEQFF
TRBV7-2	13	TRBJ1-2	CASSPQGGSGYTF
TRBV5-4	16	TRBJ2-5	CASSLVQGTRRETQYF
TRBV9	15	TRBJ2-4	CASSVSGRAENIQYF
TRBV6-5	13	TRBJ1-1	CASSRGGDTEAFF
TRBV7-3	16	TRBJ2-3	CASSLSGRPSTDTQYF
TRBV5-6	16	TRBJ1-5	CASSLSWATPNQPQHF
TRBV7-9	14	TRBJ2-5	CASSLRQGGETQYF
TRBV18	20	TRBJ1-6	CASSPRVIQGTSSYNSPLHF
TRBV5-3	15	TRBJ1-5	CARSGTGGSNQPQHF
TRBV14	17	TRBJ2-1	CASSHWRQASSYNEQFF
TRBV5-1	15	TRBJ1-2	CASSWGQDRTHGYTF
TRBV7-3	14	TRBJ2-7	CASSPGQGLYEQYF
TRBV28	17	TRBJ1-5	CASKSSLPEYSNQPQHF
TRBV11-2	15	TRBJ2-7	CASSSYRDRSYEQYF
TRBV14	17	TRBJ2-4	CASSPRTSGRGKNIQYF
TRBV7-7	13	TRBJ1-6	CASSLDSNSPLHF
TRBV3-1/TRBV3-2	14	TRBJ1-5	CASSQGYRGQPQHF
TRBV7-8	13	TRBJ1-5	CASSLVGDQPQHF
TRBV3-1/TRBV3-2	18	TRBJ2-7	CASSQAKSGGPSLREQYF
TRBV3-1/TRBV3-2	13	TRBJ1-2	CASSRGLYYGYTF
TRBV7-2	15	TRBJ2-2	CASKFGTTNTGELFF
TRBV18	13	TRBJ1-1	CASESDRNTEAFF
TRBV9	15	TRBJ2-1	CASSVSGVSYNEQFF
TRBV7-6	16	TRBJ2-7	CASSPLAGADSYEQYF
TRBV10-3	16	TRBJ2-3	CAISELGTGALDTQYF
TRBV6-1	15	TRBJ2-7	CASSESVGPRGEQYF
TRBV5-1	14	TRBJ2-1	CASSGGTSPVEQFF
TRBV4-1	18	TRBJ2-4	CASSQGRGGALAKNIQYF
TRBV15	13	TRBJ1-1	CATSRDSAAEAFF
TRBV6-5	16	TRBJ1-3	CASSYSASSSGNTIYF
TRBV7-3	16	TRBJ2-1	CASSLLPGLAGSEQFF
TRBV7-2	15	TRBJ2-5	CASTTVSGQGETQYF
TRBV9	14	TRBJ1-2	CASSLQGANYGYTF
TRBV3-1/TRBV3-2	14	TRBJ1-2	CASSQGHRGMGYTF
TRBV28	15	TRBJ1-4	CASSFGGATNEKLFF
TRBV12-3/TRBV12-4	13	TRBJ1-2	CASSRAVRGGYTF
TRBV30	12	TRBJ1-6	CAWGTGTSPLHF
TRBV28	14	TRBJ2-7	CASSLVAGTYEQYF
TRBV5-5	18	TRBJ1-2	CASSLAVDRAWGLDGYTF